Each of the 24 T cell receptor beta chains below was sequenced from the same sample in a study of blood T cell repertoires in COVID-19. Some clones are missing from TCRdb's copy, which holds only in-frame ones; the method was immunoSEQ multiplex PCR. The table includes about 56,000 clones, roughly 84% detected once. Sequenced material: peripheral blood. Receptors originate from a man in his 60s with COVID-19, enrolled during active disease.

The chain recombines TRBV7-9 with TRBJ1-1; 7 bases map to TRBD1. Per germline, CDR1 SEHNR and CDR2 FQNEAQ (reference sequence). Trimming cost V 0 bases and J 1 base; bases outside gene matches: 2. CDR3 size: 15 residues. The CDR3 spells CASSLAAGGNTEAFF. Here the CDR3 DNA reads TGTGCCAGCAGCTTAGCGGCAGGGGGGAACACTGAAGCTTTCTTT.

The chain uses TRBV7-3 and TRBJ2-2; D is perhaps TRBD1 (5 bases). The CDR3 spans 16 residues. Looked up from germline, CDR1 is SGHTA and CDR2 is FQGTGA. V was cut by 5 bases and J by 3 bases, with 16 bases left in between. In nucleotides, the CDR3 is TGTGCCAGCAGCCGTAGGATGGCCAGGGACACCGGGGAGCTGTTTTTT. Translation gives CASSRRMARDTGELFF. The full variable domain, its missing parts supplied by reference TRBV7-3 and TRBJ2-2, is GAGVSQTPSNKVTEKGKYVELRCDPISGHTALYWYRQSLGQGPEFLIYFQGTGAADDSGLPNDRFFAVRPEGSVSTLKIQRTERGDSAVYLCASSRRMARDTGELFFGEGSRLTVL.

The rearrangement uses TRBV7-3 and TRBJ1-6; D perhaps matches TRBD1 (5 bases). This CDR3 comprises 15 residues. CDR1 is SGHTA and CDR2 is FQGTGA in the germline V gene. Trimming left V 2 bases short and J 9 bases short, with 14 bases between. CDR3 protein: CASSLPPGSSSPLHF. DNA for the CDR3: TGTGCCAGCAGCTTACCCCCAGGGTCCAGTTCACCCCTCCACTTT.

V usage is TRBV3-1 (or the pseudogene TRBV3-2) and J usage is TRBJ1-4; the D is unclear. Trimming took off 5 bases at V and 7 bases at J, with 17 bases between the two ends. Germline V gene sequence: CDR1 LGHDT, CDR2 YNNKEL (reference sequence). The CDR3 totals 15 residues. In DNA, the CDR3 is TGTGCCAGCAGCTCCCCCACCGACTTAAGTGAAAAACTGTTTTTT. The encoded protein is CASSSPTDLSEKLFF.

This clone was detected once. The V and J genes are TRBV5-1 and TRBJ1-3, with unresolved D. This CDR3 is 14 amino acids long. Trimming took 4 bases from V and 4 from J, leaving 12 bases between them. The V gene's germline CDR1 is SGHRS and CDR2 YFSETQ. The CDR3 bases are TGCGCCAGCAGCCCCTCTGGGGAGGGAAACACCATATATTTT. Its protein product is CASSPSGEGNTIYF. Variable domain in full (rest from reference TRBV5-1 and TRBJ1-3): KAGVTQTPRYLIKTRGQQVTLSCSPISGHRSVSWYQQTPGQGLQFLFEYFSETQRNKGNFPGRFSGRQFSNSRSEMNVSTLELGDSALYLCASSPSGEGNTIYFGEGSWLTVV.

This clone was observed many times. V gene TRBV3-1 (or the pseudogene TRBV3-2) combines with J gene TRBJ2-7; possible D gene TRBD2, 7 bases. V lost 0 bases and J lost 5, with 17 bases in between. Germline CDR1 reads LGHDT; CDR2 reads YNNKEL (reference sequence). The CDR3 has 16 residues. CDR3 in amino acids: CASSQDGGPRPHEQYF. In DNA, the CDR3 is TGTGCCAGCAGCCAAGACGGGGGGCCGCGCCCCCACGAGCAGTACTTC.

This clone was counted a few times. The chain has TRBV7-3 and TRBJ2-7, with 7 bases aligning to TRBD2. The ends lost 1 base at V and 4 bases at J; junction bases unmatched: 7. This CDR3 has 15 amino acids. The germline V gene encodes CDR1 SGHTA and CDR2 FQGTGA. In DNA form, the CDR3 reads TGTGCCAGCAGCTTAAGTCCGGGGGGACTTTACGAGCAGTACTTC. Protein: CASSLSPGGLYEQYF.

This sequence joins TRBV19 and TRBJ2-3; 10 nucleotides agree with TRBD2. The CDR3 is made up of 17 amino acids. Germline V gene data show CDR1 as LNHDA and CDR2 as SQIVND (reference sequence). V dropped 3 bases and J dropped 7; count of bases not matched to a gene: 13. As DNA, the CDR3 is TGTGCCAGTAGTATTCTCACACAAGCGGGAGGGCCGAATACGCAGTATTTT. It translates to CASSILTQAGGPNTQYF.

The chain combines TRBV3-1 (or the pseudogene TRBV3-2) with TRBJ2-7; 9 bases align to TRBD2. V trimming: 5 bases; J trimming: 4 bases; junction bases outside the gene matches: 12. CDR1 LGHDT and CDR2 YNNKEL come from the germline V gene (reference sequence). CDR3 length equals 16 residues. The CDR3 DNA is TGTGCCAGCAGCGCCGGCACAAGCGGGGGGTTTTACGAGCAGTACTTC. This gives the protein CASSAGTSGGFYEQYF.

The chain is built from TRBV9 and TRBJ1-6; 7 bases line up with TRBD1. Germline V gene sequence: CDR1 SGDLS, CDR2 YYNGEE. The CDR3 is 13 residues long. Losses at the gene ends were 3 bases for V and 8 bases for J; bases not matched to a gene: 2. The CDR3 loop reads CASSGQGYSPLHF. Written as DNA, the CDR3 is TGTGCCAGCAGCGGACAGGGTTATTCACCCCTCCACTTT.

The CDR3 region has the DNA TGTGCCACCAGAGAGACAGGGAGTCCGAGACCTTTCTTT. Its translation is CATRETGSPRPFF. The chain uses TRBV24-1 and TRBJ1-1, with 7 bases identical to TRBD1. Germline CDR1 KGHDR, CDR2 SFDVKD. This CDR3 comprises 13 residues. The V gene end was trimmed by 7 bases and the J gene end by 12 bases; junction bases not matched to a gene: 13.

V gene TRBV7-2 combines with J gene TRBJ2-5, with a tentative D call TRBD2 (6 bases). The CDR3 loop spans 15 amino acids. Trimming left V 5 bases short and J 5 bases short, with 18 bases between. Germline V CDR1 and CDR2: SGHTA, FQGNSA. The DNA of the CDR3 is TGTGCCAGCAGCCCCCAATCCGCGGGGTTCGAGACCCAGTACTTC. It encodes CASSPQSAGFETQYF.

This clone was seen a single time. CDR3 amino acids: CSVSKGGQLAKNIQYF. CDR3 DNA sequence: TGCAGCGTCTCCAAGGGCGGACAGTTAGCCAAAAACATTCAGTACTTC. The V call is TRBV29-1, the J call TRBJ2-4, with a weak D call TRBD1 (6 bases). This CDR3 contains 16 residues. The ends were cut back, 6 bases at V and 0 bases at J, with 18 bases in the middle. Germline assignment: CDR1 SQVTM and CDR2 ANQGSEA. Looking up the rest from reference TRBV29-1 and TRBJ2-4 gives the full variable domain: SAVISQKPSRDICQRGTSLTIQCQVDSQVTMMFWYRQQPGQSLTLIATANQGSEATYESGFVIDKFPISRPNLTFSTLTVSNMSPEDSSIYLCSVSKGGQLAKNIQYFGAGTRLSVL.

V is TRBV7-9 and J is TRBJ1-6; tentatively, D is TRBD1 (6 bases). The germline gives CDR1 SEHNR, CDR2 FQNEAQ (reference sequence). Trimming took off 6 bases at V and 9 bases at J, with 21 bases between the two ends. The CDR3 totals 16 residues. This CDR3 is CASRASRGEGVSPLHF. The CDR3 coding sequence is TGTGCCAGCAGAGCGTCCAGGGGCGAAGGGGTTTCACCCCTCCACTTT.

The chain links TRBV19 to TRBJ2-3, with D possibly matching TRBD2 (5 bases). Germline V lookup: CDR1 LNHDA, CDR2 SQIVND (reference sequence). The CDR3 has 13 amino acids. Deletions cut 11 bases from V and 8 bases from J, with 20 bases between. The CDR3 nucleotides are TGTGCCTCAGGCCTGTTGAGCGGTGCTACGCAGTATTTT. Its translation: CASGLLSGATQYF. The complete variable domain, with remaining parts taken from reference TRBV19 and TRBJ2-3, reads DGGITQSPKYLFRKEGQNVTLSCEQNLNHDAMYWYRQDPGQGLRLIYYSQIVNDFQKGDIAEGYSVSREKKESFPLTVTSAQKNPTAFYLCASGLLSGATQYFGPGTRLTVL.

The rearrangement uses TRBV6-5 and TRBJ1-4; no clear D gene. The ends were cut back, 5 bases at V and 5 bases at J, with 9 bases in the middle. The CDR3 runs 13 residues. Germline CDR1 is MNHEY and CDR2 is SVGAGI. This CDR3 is CASSTNRNEKLFF. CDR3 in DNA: TGTGCCAGCAGTACAAACAGAAATGAAAAACTGTTTTTT.

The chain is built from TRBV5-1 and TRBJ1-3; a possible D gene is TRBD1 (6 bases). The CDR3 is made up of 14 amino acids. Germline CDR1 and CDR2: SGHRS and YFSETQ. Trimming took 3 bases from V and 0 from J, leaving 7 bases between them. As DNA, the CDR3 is TGCGCCAGCAGCTCACAGGGCTCTGGAAACACCATATATTTT. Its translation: CASSSQGSGNTIYF.

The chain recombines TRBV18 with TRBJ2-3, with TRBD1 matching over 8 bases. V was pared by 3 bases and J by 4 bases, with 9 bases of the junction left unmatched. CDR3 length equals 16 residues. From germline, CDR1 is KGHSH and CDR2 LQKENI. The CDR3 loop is CASSPSLQGAADTQYF. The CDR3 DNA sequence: TGTGCCAGCTCACCCTCTCTCCAGGGGGCGGCAGATACGCAGTATTTT.

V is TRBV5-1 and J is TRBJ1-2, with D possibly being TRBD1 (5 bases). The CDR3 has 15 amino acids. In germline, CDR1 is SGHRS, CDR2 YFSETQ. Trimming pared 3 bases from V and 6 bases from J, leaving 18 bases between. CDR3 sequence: CASSSPLDQGHGYTF. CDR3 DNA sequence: TGCGCCAGCAGCTCACCCCTTGATCAGGGCCATGGCTACACCTTC. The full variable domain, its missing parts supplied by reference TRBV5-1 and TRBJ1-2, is KAGVTQTPRYLIKTRGQQVTLSCSPISGHRSVSWYQQTPGQGLQFLFEYFSETQRNKGNFPGRFSGRQFSNSRSEMNVSTLELGDSALYLCASSSPLDQGHGYTFGSGTRLTVV.

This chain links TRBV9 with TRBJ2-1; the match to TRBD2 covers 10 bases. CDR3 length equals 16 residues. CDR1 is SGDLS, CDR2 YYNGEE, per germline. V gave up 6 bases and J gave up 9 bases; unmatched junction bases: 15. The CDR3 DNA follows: TGTGCCAGCAACCAGCGGGGGGGTTTCGGCCCCTCTGAGCAGTTCTTC. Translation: CASNQRGGFGPSEQFF.

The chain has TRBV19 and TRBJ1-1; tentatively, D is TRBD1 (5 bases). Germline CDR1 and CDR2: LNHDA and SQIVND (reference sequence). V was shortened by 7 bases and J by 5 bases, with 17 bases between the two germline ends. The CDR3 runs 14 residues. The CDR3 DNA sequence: TGTGCCAGTATGGAGGGCCGAGGGGATACTGAAGCTTTCTTT. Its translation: CASMEGRGDTEAFF. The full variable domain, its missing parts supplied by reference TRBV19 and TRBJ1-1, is DGGITQSPKYLFRKEGQNVTLSCEQNLNHDAMYWYRQDPGQGLRLIYYSQIVNDFQKGDIAEGYSVSREKKESFPLTVTSAQKNPTAFYLCASMEGRGDTEAFFGQGTRLTVV.

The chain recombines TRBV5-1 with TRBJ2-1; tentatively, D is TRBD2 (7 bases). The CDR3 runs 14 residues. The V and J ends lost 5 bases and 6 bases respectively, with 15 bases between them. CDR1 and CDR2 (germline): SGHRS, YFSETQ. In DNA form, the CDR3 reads TGCGCCAGCAGTATCGGGGGGCCTTTCAATGAGCAGTTCTTC. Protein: CASSIGGPFNEQFF. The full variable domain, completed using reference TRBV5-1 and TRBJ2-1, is KAGVTQTPRYLIKTRGQQVTLSCSPISGHRSVSWYQQTPGQGLQFLFEYFSETQRNKGNFPGRFSGRQFSNSRSEMNVSTLELGDSALYLCASSIGGPFNEQFFGPGTRLTVL.

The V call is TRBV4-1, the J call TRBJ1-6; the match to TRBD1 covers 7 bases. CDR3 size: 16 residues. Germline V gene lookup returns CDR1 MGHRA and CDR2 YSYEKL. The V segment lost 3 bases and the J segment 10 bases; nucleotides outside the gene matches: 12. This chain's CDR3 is CASSQGRGQDRSPLHF. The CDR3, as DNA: TGCGCCAGCAGCCAGGGGCGAGGGCAGGACAGGTCACCCCTCCACTTT.

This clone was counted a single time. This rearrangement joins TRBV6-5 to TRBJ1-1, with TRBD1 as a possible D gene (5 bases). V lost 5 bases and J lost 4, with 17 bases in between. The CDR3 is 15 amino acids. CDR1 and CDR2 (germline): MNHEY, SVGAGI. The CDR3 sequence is CASSLRLGGVTEAFF. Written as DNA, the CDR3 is TGTGCCAGCAGTCTCCGACTTGGGGGGGTCACTGAAGCTTTCTTT.